This is a list of T cell receptor beta chains from one sample in a study of T cells expressing NK-cell markers. After re-calling the 5' RACE reads, TCRdb lists one entry per CDR3 protein, DNA absent. Its clone listing holds about 180,000 distinct CDR3 sequences. The sequenced material came from blood T cells: a sorted CD56 or NKG2C T cell subset, CD4+ or CD8+ T cells, or bulk PBMC T cells (not recorded which). These receptors were taken from a man aged 18-75 years in good health. CDR3s include the opening cysteine and the closing phenylalanine or tryptophan.

j_call,v_call,cdr3_aa
TRBJ1-2,TRBV2,CASKTGINGYTF
TRBJ2-3,TRBV29-1,CSVVWGSLNTDTQYF
TRBJ2-5,TRBV7-8,CASSLAYEETQYF
TRBJ2-1,TRBV9,CASSPQGQPAYNEQFF
TRBJ2-7,TRBV3-1,CASSPSGVGTYEQYF
TRBJ2-2,TRBV6-1,CATTGMGQLTGELFF
TRBJ2-7,TRBV27,CASSLTLNKGYEQYF
TRBJ1-2,TRBV7-6,CASSSGQINYGYTF
TRBJ1-1,TRBV3-1,CASSQYHREMNTEAFF
TRBJ2-5,TRBV4-2,CASSQLAGSETQYF
TRBJ2-3,TRBV20-1,CSFPTGWTDTQYF
TRBJ2-1,TRBV15,CATSRGTGREGVNEQFF
TRBJ2-2,TRBV9,CASSAVEATGELFF
TRBJ1-6,TRBV6-5,CASSYKDPQNSPLHF
TRBJ2-2,TRBV5-6,CASSFFWAGNTGELFF
TRBJ2-3,TRBV27,CASSTTGANTDTQYF
TRBJ1-1,TRBV3-1,CASSPLNGEAFF
TRBJ1-1,TRBV5-6,CASSFPSRGTEAFF
TRBJ2-3,TRBV4-1,CASSQEGGTVITDTQYF
TRBJ2-7,TRBV28,CASSLWLIGSYEQYF
TRBJ2-2,TRBV5-1,CASREETGELFF
TRBJ1-2,TRBV7-2,CASSLRGPSYGYTF
TRBJ1-2,TRBV11-1,CASSDSPGSVLANYGYTF
TRBJ2-5,TRBV20-1,CSARRGGETQYF
TRBJ1-5,TRBV28,CASTFVEAGNQPQHF
TRBJ2-1,TRBV5-6,CASSPFAELAAGVSSYNEQFF
TRBJ2-5,TRBV27,CASSLGTSEQETQYF
TRBJ2-3,TRBV12-3/TRBV12-4,CASSPVGGTTDTQYF
TRBJ1-2,TRBV12-3/TRBV12-4,CASSPGQFRNGYTF
TRBJ2-3,TRBV12-3/TRBV12-4,CASSATLDGTDTQYF
TRBJ2-5,TRBV15,CATSRVTNQETQYF
TRBJ2-1,TRBV6-1,CASSVLLGGYNEQFF
TRBJ2-1,TRBV2,CASSISSGGAAINEQFF
TRBJ1-4,TRBV13,CASSISGAANEKLFF
TRBJ2-3,TRBV27,CASSIYSGGALDTQYF
TRBJ2-7,TRBV19,CASSTYSGAAPYEQYF
TRBJ1-1,TRBV5-1,CASSLIQGDTEAFF
TRBJ2-2,TRBV11-1,CASSFGQGVGELFF
TRBJ2-6,TRBV5-1,CASSFSGANVLTF
TRBJ2-7,TRBV7-6,CASSPLPENEQYF
TRBJ1-1,TRBV15,CATSRVAGVTEAFF
TRBJ2-5,TRBV10-3,CAISPELANQETQYF
TRBJ1-5,TRBV6-1,CASSEAPRLGLQPQHF
TRBJ1-2,TRBV7-2,CASSLTDRTYGYTF
TRBJ2-1,TRBV4-2,CASSQDRDLSYNEQFF
TRBJ1-1,TRBV20-1,CSASSYPGGMNTEAFF
TRBJ2-2,TRBV12-3/TRBV12-4,CASRWGSELFF
TRBJ1-6,TRBV2,CASSEGANTNSPLHF
TRBJ2-5,TRBV7-9,CASSLGTGDPQETQYF
TRBJ2-1,TRBV27,CASSLGNRNEQFF